One and the same sample provided the 3 T cell receptor beta chains below, sequenced in a study of shared T cell receptors in the human thymus. Sequencing was performed with immunoSEQ multiplex PCR; in TCRdb, only in-frame clones are kept and a portion is missing. The repertoire holds about 730,000 clones, with 70% to 90% as singletons. The same sample was also used in a study of human thymus T cells.

Sequenced sample: thymocytes. These receptors originate from a girl under three years old with a congenital heart defect.

The rearrangement uses TRBV6-1 and TRBJ2-7; the D gene is possibly TRBD1 (5 bases). This CDR3 is 15 amino acids long. Germline CDR1 reads MNHNS; CDR2 reads SASEGT. V was trimmed by 8 bases and J by 1 base, leaving 18 bases between them. CDR3 in amino acids: CASRATGAFSYEQYF. CDR3 sequence (DNA): TGTGCCAGCCGTGCAACTGGGGCCTTTTCCTACGAGCAGTACTTC.

The chain employs TRBV29-1 and TRBJ2-5; D uncertain. The CDR3 covers 12 residues. V lost 4 bases and J lost 2, with 8 bases in between. Germline CDR1 reads SQVTM; CDR2 reads ANQGSEA. The DNA for the CDR3 is TGCAGCGTTGTATGGCATCAAGAGACCCAGTACTTC. Its translation: CSVVWHQETQYF. The full variable domain, its missing parts supplied by reference TRBV29-1 and TRBJ2-5, is SAVISQKPSRDICQRGTSLTIQCQVDSQVTMMFWYRQQPGQSLTLIATANQGSEATYESGFVIDKFPISRPNLTFSTLTVSNMSPEDSSIYLCSVVWHQETQYFGPGTRLLVL.

This clone has just one count. The chain carries TRBV5-1 and TRBJ1-2, with D possibly TRBD1 on 5 matching bases. This CDR3 has 13 residues. Germline values: CDR1 SGHRS, CDR2 YFSETQ. The V and J ends lost 3 bases and 2 bases respectively, with 8 bases between them. Here the CDR3 reads CASSSRQNYGYTF. CDR3 coding DNA: TGCGCCAGCAGCTCTAGACAGAACTATGGCTACACCTTC.